This T cell receptor (beta chain) was sequenced in a study of OX40 agonist ivuxolimab in advanced cancers. Study-wide background: Head and neck, renal cell, melanoma or hepatocellular carcinoma were the cancers that dose-escalation patients had. Findings of the study overall: Certain nonresponding patients likewise had low normalized T-cell clonal expansion. By week 6 at 0.1 to 3.0 mg/kg, blood CD4+ and CD8+ T cells had expanded clonally.

No patient had autoimmune disease or received systemic immunosuppression. TCRdb's copy holds only in-frame clones and misses some; the assay was immunoSEQ multiplex PCR. The sample holds about 50,000 clones, about 90% seen once. Concerning this clone itself: As yet, its antigen is unknown.

This sequence was found in an adult with an advanced solid tumor such as melanoma, head and neck, liver or kidney cancer. The sample was CD4+ or CD8+ T cells sorted from blood, taken in a trial of the OX40 agonist ivuxolimab.

The CDR3: CASSAQGTGELFF. CDR3 nucleotide sequence: TGTGCCAGTAGTGCCCAGGGCACCGGGGAGCTGTTTTTT. V gene TRBV19 combines with J gene TRBJ2-2, with D maybe TRBD1 (5 bases). The V gene's germline CDR1 is LNHDA and CDR2 SQIVND (reference sequence). The CDR3 totals 13 residues. The germline V and J ends were trimmed by 5 bases and 4 bases, with 8 bases remaining between them.